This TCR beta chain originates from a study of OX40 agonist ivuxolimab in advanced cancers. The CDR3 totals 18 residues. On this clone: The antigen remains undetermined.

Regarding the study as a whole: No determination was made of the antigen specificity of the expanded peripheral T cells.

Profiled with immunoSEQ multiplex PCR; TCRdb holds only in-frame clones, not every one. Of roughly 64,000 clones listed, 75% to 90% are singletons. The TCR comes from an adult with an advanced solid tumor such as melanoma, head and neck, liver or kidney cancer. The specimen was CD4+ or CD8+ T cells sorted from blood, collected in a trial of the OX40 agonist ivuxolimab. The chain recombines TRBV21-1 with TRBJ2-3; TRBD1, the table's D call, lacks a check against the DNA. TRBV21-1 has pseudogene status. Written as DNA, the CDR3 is TGTGCCAGCAGCCGCCACGGGCCTCAAGAGGGGGGCACAGATACGCAGTATTTT. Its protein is CASSRHGPQEGGTDTQYF.